Shown below are 12 T cell receptor beta chains from a single sample sequenced in a study of cytomegalovirus exposure and HLA in healthy donors. The study ran its PCR with 60 Vbeta and 13 Jbeta primers. Here immunoSEQ multiplex PCR was the method, and the copy in TCRdb shows in-frame clones only, minus some. Among about 180,000 clones listed, around three quarters were seen once. Material for sequencing was PBMCs. These receptors all come from a woman aged 45-65 years in good health and CMV-seropositive.

This clone was found once. This sequence joins TRBV6-5 and TRBJ1-1, with 7 bases that match TRBD1. This CDR3 region has 15 residues. Germline V gives CDR1 MNHEY, CDR2 SVGAGI. V trimming: 4 bases; J trimming: 0 bases; junction bases outside the gene matches: 5. The CDR3 reads CASSFDRALNTEAFF. The CDR3 DNA reads TGTGCCAGCAGTTTTGACAGGGCGCTGAACACTGAAGCTTTCTTT.

This rearrangement joins TRBV5-3 to TRBJ2-3, with D unclear. TRBV5-3 is an ORF, with its function uncertain. V was cut by 5 bases and J by 3 bases, with 10 bases left in between. The CDR3 extends over 13 amino acids. The CDR3 is CARSPRSTDTQYF. In DNA, the CDR3 is TGTGCCAGAAGTCCACGTAGTACAGATACGCAGTATTTT.

This clone was seen more than once but under ten times. The chain carries TRBV19 and TRBJ2-3, with D hard to call. Looked up from germline, CDR1 is LNHDA and CDR2 is SQIVND (reference sequence). V was shortened by 5 bases and J by 2 bases, with 17 bases between the two germline ends. This CDR3 spans 16 amino acids. This CDR3 reads CASSSIADSLTDTQYF. In nucleotides, the CDR3 is TGTGCCAGTAGTTCCATAGCTGACTCTCTCACAGATACGCAGTATTTT.

This chain connects TRBV6-5 to TRBJ2-2, with TRBD1 matching over 9 bases. Germline values: CDR1 MNHEY, CDR2 SVGAGI. J gave up 2 bases and V 7 bases, and 5 bases lay outside the gene matches. The CDR3 consists of 15 residues. CDR3 nucleotides: TGTGCCAGCACCCGACAGGGGGTAAACACCGGGGAGCTGTTTTTT. Amino acid sequence: CASTRQGVNTGELFF.

This clone showed up just once. The chain recombines TRBV15 with TRBJ2-5; D unresolved. Germline values: CDR1 LNHNV, CDR2 YYDKDF (reference sequence). Trimming pared 0 bases from V and 0 bases from J, leaving 8 bases between. The CDR3 covers 15 residues. CDR3 residues: CATSRDRIYQETQYF. The CDR3 DNA follows: TGTGCCACCAGCAGAGATAGAATATACCAAGAGACCCAGTACTTC. Supplemented by reference TRBV15 and TRBJ2-5, the full variable domain reads DAMVIQNPRYQVTQFGKPVTLSCSQTLNHNVMYWYQQKSSQAPKLLFHYYDKDFNNEADTPDNFQSRRPNTSFCFLDIRSPGLGDTAMYLCATSRDRIYQETQYFGPGTRLLVL.

This clone was found once. The chain recombines TRBV25-1 with TRBJ1-4, with 7 bases that match TRBD1. From germline, CDR1 is MGHDK and CDR2 SYGVNS. Losses at the gene ends were 5 bases for V and 10 bases for J; bases not matched to a gene: 1. The CDR3 loop spans 11 amino acids. The CDR3 coding sequence is TGTGCCAGCAGTCAGGGGGGAAAACTGTTTTTT. This sequence encodes CASSQGGKLFF.

The genes are TRBV19 and TRBJ1-4, with D possibly being TRBD1 (6 bases). Germline values: CDR1 LNHDA, CDR2 SQIVND (reference sequence). V shed 7 bases and J shed 3 bases, with 21 bases lying between them. The CDR3 contains 17 residues. The CDR3 loop is CASKEQGTLLANEKLFF. The CDR3 DNA sequence: TGTGCCAGTAAAGAACAGGGAACGTTGCTCGCTAATGAAAAACTGTTTTTT.

The chain employs TRBV7-9 and TRBJ1-2; 10 nucleotides match TRBD1. This CDR3 spans 16 amino acids. From germline, CDR1 is SEHNR and CDR2 FQNEAQ (reference sequence). J lost 4 bases, V lost 5 bases, and 10 bases had no gene match. CDR3: CASSRGQGFILYGYTF. The DNA for the CDR3 is TGTGCCAGCAGCCGGGGACAGGGGTTTATTCTCTATGGCTACACCTTC.

V gene TRBV20-1 combines with J gene TRBJ1-2; D remains unclear. With 5 bases removed from V and 5 bases from J, the gap between germline ends came to 9 bases. CDR1 is DFQATT, CDR2 SNEGSKA, per germline (reference sequence). This CDR3 is 11 amino acids long. As DNA, the CDR3 is TGCAGTGCTGGGAGGAAGTATGGCTACACCTTC. Amino acids: CSAGRKYGYTF.

The chain employs TRBV18 and TRBJ1-2; TRBD1 matches 8 bases. The CDR3 totals 15 residues. The germline V gene has CDR1 KGHSH and CDR2 LQKENI. V shed 2 bases and J 8 bases; nucleotides not matched to a gene: 10. CDR3 bases: TGTGCCAGCTCACCAGCTCGGACAGGGCAAAGGGGCTACACCTTC. It yields the protein CASSPARTGQRGYTF.

Only one count was recorded for this clone. The chain has TRBV28 and TRBJ1-2; 8 bases are a match to TRBD1. This CDR3 spans 15 amino acids. The junction had 8 bases not matched to a gene; V was cut back by 7 bases and J by 1 base. Germline V gives CDR1 MDHEN, CDR2 SYDVKM. CDR3 amino acids: CASTLTGAGNYGYTF. CDR3 nucleotides: TGTGCCAGCACCTTGACAGGGGCAGGTAACTATGGCTACACCTTC.

This clone showed up just once. The chain recombines TRBV5-1 with TRBJ2-5; 10 positions agree with TRBD1. V lost 6 bases and J lost 5; bases outside the gene matches: 10. This CDR3 has 15 amino acids. Germline V lookup: CDR1 SGHRS, CDR2 YFSETQ. CDR3 coding DNA: TGCGCCAGCACGGGGCGGGACAGGGGCATGGAGACCCAGTACTTC. This translates into CASTGRDRGMETQYF. The variable domain in full, with the rest retrieved from reference TRBV5-1 and TRBJ2-5, is KAGVTQTPRYLIKTRGQQVTLSCSPISGHRSVSWYQQTPGQGLQFLFEYFSETQRNKGNFPGRFSGRQFSNSRSEMNVSTLELGDSALYLCASTGRDRGMETQYFGPGTRLLVL.